This TCR beta chain was obtained from a study of blood T cells in healthy people across ages. In the study overall: Capture via template switching afforded approximately one barcoded beta molecule per two T cells.

The second PCR ran 7 to 11 cycles with a sample-barcoded 5' primer and J-beta primers. Using its own MiXCR run on the 5' RACE reads, TCRdb lists one record per CDR3 protein. The data hold nearly 1 million distinct CDR3 sequences, with about 51% observed a single time. This clonotype was seen a single time. Its specificity is not known. Study-level results: Strong correlation was found linking TCR beta diversity to naive T cell percentage.

The sequence was obtained from a woman in her fifties or sixties in good health. Sequencing was carried out using blood.

CDR3 coding DNA: TGTGCCAGCAGCTTAGGGCGGGACGGCTACGAGCAGTACTTC. Its protein product is CASSLGRDGYEQYF. This rearrangement joins TRBV11-3 to TRBJ2-7; D is possibly TRBD2 (6 bases). Trimming removed 1 base at V and 3 bases at J, with 10 bases between. This CDR3 contains 14 residues. CDR1 is SGHNT, CDR2 YENEEA, per germline.